The clone carrying this T cell receptor beta chain was recorded at least ten times. Time point specified: newly diagnosed GD, antithyroid drugs for less than 3 months. Construction of the TCR library relied on RNA isolated from PBMCs. V lost 2 bases, J lost 0 bases, and 19 bases lay in between. CDR3 length: 19 amino acids. CDR1 MNHEY and CDR2 SMNVEV come from the germline V gene (reference sequence). This entry comes from a study of regulatory T cells in long-lasting Graves disease. According to the study, TCR beta libraries were built with iRepertoire HTBI primers and CDR3-region Arm-PCR. From the multiplex PCR reads, TCRdb called clonotypes with MiXCR, one entry per CDR3 protein. The top ten clones hold approximately 9.3% of a sample with around 500,000 distinct CDR3 sequences, around an eighth of them seen once. This same sample was also taken into another study, of T cells in Graves' hyperthyroidism and ophthalmopathy.

This TCR was sampled from a man aged 25 to 40 with Graves disease. The chain uses TRBV27 and TRBJ2-2; TRBD1 is a possible D gene (6 bases). Specimen: peripheral blood mononuclear cells (PBMCs), collected at new diagnosis, from a patient treated with antithyroid drugs. CDR3 bases: TGTGCCAGCAGTTTAGGGGGCAGAGCGGCAGCCTCGAACACCGGGGAGCTGTTTTTT. Its protein product is CASSLGGRAAASNTGELFF.